The 13 T cell receptor beta chains presented below share a single source sample, sequenced in a study of cytomegalovirus exposure and HLA in healthy donors. It was with 60 Vbeta and 13 Jbeta primers that the PCR ran. The assay was immunoSEQ multiplex PCR, and TCRdb's table has in-frame clones only and misses some. The sample shows some 110,000 clones, roughly three quarters of them seen only once. Sequenced: PBMCs. The receptors originated from a man in his thirties or forties in good health and CMV-seronegative.

The chain joins TRBV5-1 to TRBJ1-6; D call uncertain. Germline CDR1 is SGHRS and CDR2 is YFSETQ. Trimming cost V 0 bases and J 6 bases, with 16 bases left between them. CDR3 size: 17 residues. The CDR3 bases are TGCGCCAGCAGCTTGGATGGCCGTTATGTTACTAATTCACCCCTCCACTTT. Its translation: CASSLDGRYVTNSPLHF. Combining the CDR3 with reference TRBV5-1 and TRBJ1-6 gives the whole variable domain KAGVTQTPRYLIKTRGQQVTLSCSPISGHRSVSWYQQTPGQGLQFLFEYFSETQRNKGNFPGRFSGRQFSNSRSEMNVSTLELGDSALYLCASSLDGRYVTNSPLHFGNGTRLTVT.

V gene TRBV5-1 combines with J gene TRBJ2-7, with 7 bases matching TRBD2. V was clipped by 0 bases and J by 0 bases; unmatched bases: 9. There are 17 residues in the CDR3. Germline V gives CDR1 SGHRS, CDR2 YFSETQ. The DNA of the CDR3 is TGCGCCAGCAGCTTGGAGAGTTCTAGCGGAGGCTCCTACGAGCAGTACTTC. This translates into CASSLESSSGGSYEQYF.

The rearrangement links TRBV7-2 to TRBJ2-3; D is possibly TRBD2 (6 bases). The germline gives CDR1 SGHTA, CDR2 FQGNSA. Trimming removed 2 bases at V and 2 bases at J, with 17 bases between. This CDR3 has 17 residues. The DNA of the CDR3 is TGTGCCAGCAGCTTAAAGACCGGGGGTTTTTCCACAGATACGCAGTATTTT. Translating it yields CASSLKTGGFSTDTQYF.

The chain uses TRBV5-4 and TRBJ2-7; D possibly corresponds to TRBD1 (6 bases). This CDR3 has 15 amino acids. Looked up from germline, CDR1 is SGHNT and CDR2 is YYREEE (reference sequence). Trimming left V 0 bases short and J 4 bases short, with 14 bases between. The CDR3 sequence is CASSLGQGRGYEQYF. CDR3 coding DNA: TGTGCCAGCAGCTTGGGCCAGGGGAGAGGGTACGAGCAGTACTTC.

V is TRBV7-2 and J is TRBJ2-7; D unresolved. CDR1 and CDR2 from the germline V gene are SGHTA and FQGNSA. Trimming stripped 4 bases from V and 2 bases from J, with 18 bases between. CDR3 length: 16 residues. In DNA form, the CDR3 reads TGTGCCAGCAGCTCTACCCCCAGGTCTTACGCCTACGAGCAGTACTTC. It is translated as CASSSTPRSYAYEQYF.

The chain uses TRBV28 and TRBJ1-2, with a possible D match to TRBD1 (5 bases). CDR3 length: 15 amino acids. V was trimmed by 7 bases and J by 8 bases, leaving 23 bases between them. Per the germline V gene, CDR1 is MDHEN and CDR2 is SYDVKM. This chain's CDR3 is CASKKSSGKEKGYTF. CDR3 nucleotides: TGTGCCAGCAAGAAATCGTCAGGGAAGGAAAAAGGCTACACCTTC.

The chain carries TRBV4-2 and TRBJ1-4; 9 nucleotides match TRBD1. The CDR3 contains 15 residues. The germline V gene encodes CDR1 LGHNA and CDR2 YNFKEQ. V dropped 2 bases and J dropped 8; count of bases not matched to a gene: 6. This CDR3 is CASSQLTGGPEKLFF. CDR3 in DNA: TGTGCCAGCAGCCAATTGACAGGGGGGCCCGAAAAACTGTTTTTT.

This clone was counted between two and nine times. The chain recombines TRBV9 with TRBJ2-3, with 7 bases identical to TRBD2. After removal of 4 bases from V and 0 bases from J, the junction contained 5 bases not matched to a gene. CDR3 size: 15 residues. Germline CDR1 reads SGDLS; CDR2 reads YYNGEE. The CDR3 region has the DNA TGTGCCAGCAGCCACGGGGGAGGGAGCACAGATACGCAGTATTTT. Amino acid sequence: CASSHGGGSTDTQYF.

This clone was counted a single time. V and J are TRBV9 and TRBJ2-5, with D perhaps TRBD2 (7 bases). The germline CDR1 and CDR2 sequences are SGDLS and YYNGEE. V was shortened by 0 bases and J by 4 bases, with 16 bases between the two germline ends. This CDR3 has 16 amino acids. CDR3 DNA sequence: TGTGCCAGCAGCGTAGGAGGGGGGGGCGCAGGAGAGACCCAGTACTTC. Translating gives CASSVGGGGAGETQYF.

This chain joins TRBV4-2 and TRBJ2-7; D gene unclear. V lost 0 bases to trimming and J lost 4 bases, with 10 bases between them. Germline assignment: CDR1 LGHNA and CDR2 YNFKEQ. There are 14 residues in the CDR3. The DNA for the CDR3 is TGTGCCAGCAGCCAAGATTCGGGTCTATACGAGCAGTACTTC. It specifies CASSQDSGLYEQYF.

The rearrangement joins TRBV18 to TRBJ1-2; possibly TRBD1 for D (5 bases). V lost 3 bases, J lost 3 bases, and 11 bases lay in between. Germline CDR1 and CDR2: KGHSH and LQKENI. CDR3 size: 14 residues. CDR3 DNA: TGTGCCAGCTCACCGGCAGGGCAGGACTATGGCTACACCTTC. Translated, it gives CASSPAGQDYGYTF.

This rearrangement joins TRBV4-1 to TRBJ2-2, with 13 bases lining up with TRBD2. The ends lost 3 bases at V and 8 bases at J; junction bases unmatched: 3. The CDR3 length is 15 residues. CDR1 and CDR2 (germline): MGHRA, YSYEKL. CDR3 nucleotide sequence: TGCGCCAGCAGCCACGGACTAGCGGGAGTTGGGGAGCTGTTTTTT. Translation: CASSHGLAGVGELFF.

The rearrangement joins TRBV27 to TRBJ2-5, with 9 bases matching TRBD1. The end of the DNA aligns better with TRBJ2-7, so the J call may be wrong. Germline V gene sequence: CDR1 MNHEY, CDR2 SMNVEV (reference sequence). This CDR3 has 15 residues. The CDR3 reads CASSYATGGPYEQYF. The DNA for the CDR3 is TGTGCCAGCAGCTACGCGACAGGGGGACCCTACGAGCAGTACTTC.